A selection of T cell receptor beta chains follows, all from one sample in a study of shared clonotypes between healthy human individuals. Here immunoSEQ multiplex PCR was the method, and the copy in TCRdb shows in-frame clones only, minus some. The sample carries about 380,000 clones, 96% recorded once. Sequencing input: memory CD8+ T cells sorted from blood. The receptor source for this set is a man aged 25-45 years in good health. Each CDR3 is given with its conserved first and last residue. Each record gives: clone size, V gene, D gene, J gene, CDR3 protein, CDR3 DNA. A D gene is named only where the DNA matches it firmly. Size tells how often a clone was seen (once, few, many) or the class of an expanded clone, and some rows leave it out.

size: NA; V: TRBV9; D: TRBD2; J: TRBJ2-7; CDR3: CASSAGGPSYEQYF; DNA: TGTGCCAGCAGCGCGGGAGGCCCCTCCTACGAGCAGTACTTC
size: NA; V: TRBV20-1; D: NA; J: TRBJ2-7; CDR3: CSAEYEQYF; DNA: TGCAGTGCTGAATACGAGCAGTACTTC
size: NA; V: TRBV28; D: NA; J: TRBJ1-2; CDR3: CASRSNGYTF; DNA: TGTGCCAGCAGAAGTAATGGCTACACCTTC
size: NA; V: TRBV6-1; D: NA; J: TRBJ1-2; CDR3: CASSEALRGGYTF; DNA: TGTGCCAGCAGTGAAGCGCTTCGGGGTGGCTACACCTTC
size: NA; V: TRBV5-1; D: TRBD2; J: TRBJ2-7; CDR3: CASSWGGTSGRMAYEQYF; DNA: TGCGCCAGCAGCTGGGGGGGAACTAGCGGGAGAATGGCCTACGAGCAGTACTTC
size: NA; V: TRBV4-1; D: TRBD1; J: TRBJ2-3; CDR3: CASSQEGTGGPDTQYF; DNA: TGCGCCAGCAGCCAAGAAGGGACAGGGGGCCCAGATACGCAGTATTTT
size: NA; V: TRBV20-1; D: NA; J: TRBJ1-2; CDR3: CSARTVYGYTF; DNA: TGCAGTGCTAGAACAGTCTATGGCTACACCTTC
size: NA; V: TRBV5-1; D: NA; J: TRBJ2-7; CDR3: CASSLSQGSTDEQYF; DNA: TGCGCCAGCAGCTTGTCACAGGGTTCCACGGACGAGCAGTACTTC
size: NA; V: TRBV5-4; D: NA; J: TRBJ1-3; CDR3: CASSSGQHLVNTIYF; DNA: TGTGCCAGCAGCTCCGGACAGCATCTGGTGAACACCATATATTTT
size: NA; V: TRBV27; D: TRBD2; J: TRBJ2-7; CDR3: CASSKASGLPYEQYF; DNA: TGTGCCAGCAGTAAAGCTAGCGGACTTCCCTACGAGCAGTACTTC
size: NA; V: TRBV6-1; D: TRBD2; J: TRBJ2-7; CDR3: CASSLAGLPQYF; DNA: TGTGCCAGCAGTCTAGCGGGACTCCCTCAGTACTTC
size: NA; V: TRBV7-6; D: TRBD2; J: TRBJ2-3; CDR3: CASAVGLSNTDTQYF; DNA: TGTGCCAGCGCCGTGGGACTAAGTAACACAGATACGCAGTATTTT
size: NA; V: TRBV9; D: TRBD1; J: TRBJ1-4; CDR3: CASSVSGTGNEKLFF; DNA: TGTGCCAGCAGCGTGTCTGGGACAGGCAATGAAAAACTGTTTTTT
size: once; V: TRBV27; D: TRBD2; J: TRBJ2-3; CDR3: CATKTSGSTDTQYF; DNA: TGTGCCACAAAAACTAGCGGGAGCACAGATACGCAGTATTTT
size: NA; V: TRBV25-1; D: NA; J: TRBJ2-3; CDR3: CASSHLASDTQYF; DNA: TGTGCCAGCAGTCATCTAGCGTCAGATACGCAGTATTTT
size: NA; V: TRBV9; D: NA; J: TRBJ2-3; CDR3: CASSPTPTDTQYF; DNA: TGTGCCAGCAGCCCTACCCCCACAGATACGCAGTATTTT
size: NA; V: TRBV5-1; D: TRBD1; J: TRBJ1-2; CDR3: CASSSDRAYGYTF; DNA: TGCGCCAGCAGCTCGGACAGGGCCTATGGCTACACCTTC
size: NA; V: TRBV10-1; D: NA; J: TRBJ2-7; CDR3: CASSHRDSLYEQYF; DNA: TGCGCCAGCTCCCACCGGGACTCACTTTACGAGCAGTACTTC
size: NA; V: TRBV13; D: TRBD2; J: TRBJ2-5; CDR3: CASSLGTSETQYF; DNA: TGTGCCAGCAGCTTAGGGACTAGCGAGACCCAGTACTTC
size: NA; V: TRBV21-1; D: NA; J: TRBJ2-1; CDR3: CASSKAQGYNEQFF; DNA: TGTGCCAGCAGCAAAGCCCAGGGCTACAATGAGCAGTTCTTC
size: once; V: TRBV28; D: NA; J: TRBJ2-7; CDR3: CSVAASYEQYF; DNA: TGTTCCGTAGCGGCATCCTACGAGCAGTACTTC
size: NA; V: TRBV7-9; D: NA; J: TRBJ2-1; CDR3: CASSVYNEQFF; DNA: TGTGCCAGCAGCGTCTACAATGAGCAGTTCTTC
size: NA; V: TRBV19; D: TRBD1; J: TRBJ2-2; CDR3: CASRTTGGVTGELFF; DNA: TGTGCCAGTAGAACGACAGGGGGCGTCACCGGGGAGCTGTTTTTT
size: NA; V: TRBV19; D: NA; J: TRBJ2-5; CDR3: CASSIQGETQYF; DNA: TGTGCCAGTAGTATCCAAGGGGAGACCCAGTACTTC
size: NA; V: TRBV5-5; D: TRBD2; J: TRBJ2-7; CDR3: CASRKTSGTYEQYF; DNA: TGTGCCAGCAGAAAGACTAGCGGGACCTACGAGCAGTACTTC
size: NA; V: TRBV10-3; D: TRBD2; J: TRBJ2-1; CDR3: CAISGLSGGPYNEQFF; DNA: TGTGCCATCAGTGGACTTAGCGGGGGTCCCTACAATGAGCAGTTCTTC
size: NA; V: TRBV19; D: NA; J: TRBJ2-3; CDR3: CASSIRYTDTQYF; DNA: TGTGCCAGTAGTATTCGATACACAGATACGCAGTATTTT
size: NA; V: TRBV10-3; D: NA; J: TRBJ2-1; CDR3: CAISELRDRDEQFF; DNA: TGTGCCATCAGTGAGTTGAGGGATCGCGATGAGCAGTTCTTC
size: NA; V: TRBV19; D: NA; J: TRBJ1-2; CDR3: CASSIGQSGYTF; DNA: TGTGCCAGTAGTATAGGGCAGTCCGGCTACACCTTC
size: few; V: TRBV10-1; D: TRBD1; J: TRBJ1-1; CDR3: CASSEGTGLNTEAFF; DNA: TGCGCCAGCAGTGAGGGGACAGGGTTGAACACTGAAGCTTTCTTT
size: NA; V: TRBV6-5; D: NA; J: TRBJ1-2; CDR3: CASSYSIRGYGYTF; DNA: TGTGCCAGCAGTTACTCGATTCGGGGCTATGGCTACACCTTC
size: once; V: TRBV10-3; D: TRBD1; J: TRBJ2-2; CDR3: CAISTRDRAGELFF; DNA: TGTGCCATCAGTACACGGGACAGGGCCGGGGAGCTGTTTTTT
size: NA; V: TRBV2; D: TRBD2; J: TRBJ2-3; CDR3: CASSERGTSGSGDTQYF; DNA: TGTGCCAGCAGTGAACGGGGGACTAGCGGGAGTGGAGATACGCAGTATTTT
size: NA; V: TRBV18; D: NA; J: TRBJ2-1; CDR3: CASSPRRIPSDEQFF; DNA: TGTGCCAGCTCACCGAGGAGGATCCCGTCCGATGAGCAGTTCTTC
size: NA; V: TRBV29-1; D: NA; J: TRBJ1-3; CDR3: CSVGTDPGNTIYF; DNA: TGCAGCGTTGGGACAGATCCAGGAAACACCATATATTTT
size: NA; V: TRBV5-1; D: TRBD2; J: TRBJ2-1; CDR3: CASSLLAGPPNEQFF; DNA: TGCGCCAGCAGCTTACTAGCGGGACCCCCCAATGAGCAGTTCTTC
size: NA; V: TRBV4-1; D: NA; J: TRBJ1-6; CDR3: CASSQGREGYSPLHF; DNA: TGCGCCAGCAGCCAAGGAAGGGAGGGATATTCACCCCTCCACTTT
size: few; V: TRBV4-1; D: TRBD1; J: TRBJ2-7; CDR3: CASSHASYPGQGRYEQYF; DNA: TGCGCCAGCAGCCATGCCTCATACCCGGGACAGGGGAGGTACGAGCAGTACTTC
size: NA; V: TRBV5-1; D: NA; J: TRBJ2-3; CDR3: CASSSRGDTQYF; DNA: TGCGCCAGCAGCTCTAGGGGGGATACGCAGTATTTT
size: NA; V: TRBV9; D: NA; J: TRBJ2-7; CDR3: CASSAGPDRYEQYF; DNA: TGTGCCAGCAGCGCGGGCCCGGACCGATACGAGCAGTACTTC
size: NA; V: TRBV6-5; D: NA; J: TRBJ1-2; CDR3: CASSYSTRYYGYTF; DNA: TGTGCCAGCAGTTACTCTACCCGGTACTATGGCTACACCTTC
size: NA; V: TRBV27; D: NA; J: TRBJ2-2; CDR3: CASQRSGGTGELFF; DNA: TGTGCCAGCCAAAGAAGCGGAGGGACCGGGGAGCTGTTTTTT
size: NA; V: TRBV2; D: TRBD1; J: TRBJ2-1; CDR3: CASRGTGLVNEQFF; DNA: TGTGCCAGCAGAGGGACAGGGTTAGTCAATGAGCAGTTCTTC
size: NA; V: TRBV10-1; D: TRBD1; J: TRBJ2-7; CDR3: CASSESGTGGYEQYF; DNA: TGCGCCAGCAGTGAGTCCGGGACAGGGGGCTACGAGCAGTACTTC
size: once; V: TRBV5-1; D: NA; J: TRBJ2-2; CDR3: CASSPRTVHGELFF; DNA: TGCGCCAGCAGCCCGAGGACAGTCCACGGGGAGCTGTTTTTT
size: NA; V: TRBV5-6; D: TRBD1; J: TRBJ1-3; CDR3: CASSLTGGGNTIYF; DNA: TGTGCCAGCAGCTTGACAGGGGGTGGAAACACCATATATTTT
size: once; V: TRBV19; D: TRBD1; J: TRBJ1-1; CDR3: CASSKFGTENTEAFF; DNA: TGTGCCAGTAGTAAGTTCGGGACAGAGAACACTGAAGCTTTCTTT
size: NA; V: TRBV19; D: TRBD2; J: TRBJ2-2; CDR3: CASSMGLAGTGELFF; DNA: TGTGCCAGTAGTATGGGACTAGCGGGCACCGGGGAGCTGTTTTTT
size: NA; V: TRBV6-5; D: NA; J: TRBJ2-3; CDR3: CASSWDSTDTQYF; DNA: TGTGCCAGCAGTTGGGACAGCACAGATACGCAGTATTTT